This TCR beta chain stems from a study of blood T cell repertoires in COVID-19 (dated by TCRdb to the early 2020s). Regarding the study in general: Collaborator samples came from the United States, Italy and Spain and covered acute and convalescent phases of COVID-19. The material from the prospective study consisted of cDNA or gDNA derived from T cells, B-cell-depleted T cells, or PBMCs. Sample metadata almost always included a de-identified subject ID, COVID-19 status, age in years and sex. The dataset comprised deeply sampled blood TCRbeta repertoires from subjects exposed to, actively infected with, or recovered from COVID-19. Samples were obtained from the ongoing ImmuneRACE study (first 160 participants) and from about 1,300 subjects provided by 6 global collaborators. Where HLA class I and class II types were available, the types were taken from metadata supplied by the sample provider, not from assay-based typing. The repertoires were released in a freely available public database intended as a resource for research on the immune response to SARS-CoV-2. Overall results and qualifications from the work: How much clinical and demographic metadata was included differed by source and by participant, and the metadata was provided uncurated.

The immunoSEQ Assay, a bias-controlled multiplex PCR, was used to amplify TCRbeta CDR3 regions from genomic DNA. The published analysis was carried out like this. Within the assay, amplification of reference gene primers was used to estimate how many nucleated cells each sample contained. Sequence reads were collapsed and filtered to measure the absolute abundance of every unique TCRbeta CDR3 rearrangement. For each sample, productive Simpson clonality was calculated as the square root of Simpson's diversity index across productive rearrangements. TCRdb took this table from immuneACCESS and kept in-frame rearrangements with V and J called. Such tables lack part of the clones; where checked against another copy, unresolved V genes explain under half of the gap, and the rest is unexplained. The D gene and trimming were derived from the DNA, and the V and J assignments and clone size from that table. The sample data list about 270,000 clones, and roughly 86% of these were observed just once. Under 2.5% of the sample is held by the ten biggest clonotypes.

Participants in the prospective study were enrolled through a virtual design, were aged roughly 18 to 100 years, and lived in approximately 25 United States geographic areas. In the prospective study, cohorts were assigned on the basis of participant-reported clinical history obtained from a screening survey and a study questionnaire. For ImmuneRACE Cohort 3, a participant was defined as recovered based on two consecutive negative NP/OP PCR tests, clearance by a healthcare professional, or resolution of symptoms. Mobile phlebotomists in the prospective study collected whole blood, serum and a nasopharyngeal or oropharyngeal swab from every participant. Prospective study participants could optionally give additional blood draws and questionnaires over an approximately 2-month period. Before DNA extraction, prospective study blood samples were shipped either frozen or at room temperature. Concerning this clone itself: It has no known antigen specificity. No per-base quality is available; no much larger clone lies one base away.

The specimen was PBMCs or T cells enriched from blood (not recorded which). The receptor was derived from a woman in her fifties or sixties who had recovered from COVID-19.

This receptor has the CDR3 CASSLTGPYEQYF. Here is the DNA: TGTGCCAGTAGCCTTACAGGGCCCTACGAGCAGTACTTC. Recombination connected TRBV19 to TRBJ2-7, and the D gene may be TRBD1, 6 bases matching. From the germline V gene (reference sequence), CDR1 is LNHDA and CDR2 is SQIVND. Reading from cysteine to phenylalanine, the CDR3 counts 13 amino acids. Just CDR3 DNA is preserved here, 39 bases in frame from base 1. V and J are truncated by 6 bases and 2 bases respectively, leaving an intervening sequence of 11 bases.